This T cell receptor (beta chain) was found in a study of cytomegalovirus exposure and HLA in healthy donors (dated by TCRdb to between 2016 and 2019). Some background on the complete study: An earlier analysis of some 550 of the donors reported about 250 Gb of sequence data and 100 million to 130 million unique TCR beta sequences from approximately 180 million T cells. Roughly 300 gigabases of sequencing data and approximately 93 million unique TCR sequences were included in an early release covering several hundred HLA-typed donors. Of the roughly 390 genotyped donors, roughly 80% fell in the genetic ancestry cluster associated with self-reported Caucasian donors. The study was designed to test whether signatures of past pathogen exposure could be identified by cataloging public T cell receptors. The study used immunosequencing to profile the T cell repertoires of 666 subjects and linked those repertoires to cytomegalovirus serostatus. In addition to the first cohort of roughly 700 subjects, a separate validation cohort of approximately 110 different subjects was used. To predict cytomegalovirus infection status, the study combined high-throughput TCR immunosequencing, statistical association of individual TCRs with disease status, and machine learning. A later analysis re-analyzed previously published TCR beta repertoires from 666 donors and added high-resolution HLA genotyping to study TCR occurrence patterns. Rather than drawing on any new phenotypic data, the later analysis identified candidate immune exposures from TCR beta sequences and the way those sequences occurred across donors. An earlier analysis of 587 of the donors used high-throughput TCR beta sequencing to judge whether each TCR beta V gene segment behaved as functional or pseudogenic. Donor age, sex, ethnicity and CMV serostatus were compiled together with the repertoire data. Genome-wide SNP genotypes for about 60% of the 666 donors were used in a later genetic analysis, which treated that subset as a discovery cohort. Every discovery cohort repertoire had been produced on one sequencing platform. Class I and class II HLA loci were covered by the typing at four-digit resolution. The number of donors typed differed by locus, with 629-630 for A, B, C, DRB1 and DQB1, roughly 520 for DQA1, nearly 610 for DPA1, and some 440 for DPB1. Four to six DR-DQ haplotypes were handled as single units for association and clustering, since linkage in the cohort was strong. On average, roughly 250,000 unique TCR beta nucleotide sequences were sequenced per donor among a few hundred genotyped donors of the cohort, with roughly 19% of those sequences being non-productive.

The research as a whole found: For the cohort, immune exposure information was limited to CMV serostatus. A further reported finding was that TCR beta sequences accurately predicted the HLA-A and HLA-B alleles for most subjects in the first cohort. Some IMGT-functional V segments, including TRBV6-2 and TRBV6-3, could not be told apart with the 87-base-pair reads, so those segments were excluded. Sequencing depth was assumed to be roughly uniform across donors in the presence/absence analyses, though that assumption may not hold. In a later analysis, HLA-associated TCR beta chains were found to be more clonally expanded and to have lower generation probabilities than equally common non-associated chains. Because HLA typing was missing for some donors at each locus, association tests included only the typed subset. In a later genetic analysis, fewer N-insertions in productive TCRs were reported among donors in an Asian-associated ancestry cluster than the approximately 670-donor mean. Linkage disequilibrium might explain the correlated functional status among segregating V segments, but an unknown experimental factor could not be excluded. Three of the identified cytomegalovirus-associated TCR beta chains were confirmed in vitro to be specific for cytomegalovirus antigens. In both the original and validation cohorts, the classifier was reported to diagnose cytomegalovirus status with high specificity and sensitivity. In a later analysis, the rate of TCR association differed among HLA loci, with DRB1 alleles having the most associated TCRs and HLA-C alleles having the fewest. According to the authors, the approach could potentially be generalized to other disease states and immunological phenotypes. This cohort had only TCR beta chains sequenced, and the lack of alpha or paired-chain data limited which features could be detected. Most TCR sequences were seen in very few donors, while some public TCRs were found in many individuals. The earlier analysis of around 600 of the donors excluded 15 to 20 rarely observed V segments, including chromosome 9 orphons, because counts were too low. The sequencing pipeline was judged likely to have produced a cluster of highly shared sequence variants as a technical artifact. In a later analysis, most CMV-associated TCR beta chains were found to appear HLA-restricted, with HLA associations seemingly driven largely by CMV exposure. Broadly in line with IMGT annotations, most TCR beta V segments showed up in productive rearrangements about 87% or about 30% of the time in an earlier analysis of several hundred of the donors. When HLA alleles, especially DR and DQ, strongly co-occurred, attributing TCR associations to individual alleles was difficult. A later analysis associated 16,951 TCR beta sequences with specific HLA alleles at a false discovery rate of 0.05. An association between a missense DCLRE1C variant and V-gene and J-gene trimming of TCR beta chains was found in a later genetic analysis and replicated in an independent cohort. A total of fewer than 200 TCR beta chains were listed by the study as associated with cytomegalovirus. In a later analysis, several top co-occurrence clusters were reported to appear linked to parvovirus B19, influenza, CMV and Epstein-Barr virus.

According to the germline V gene (reference sequence), CDR1 reads MNHEY and CDR2 reads SMNVEV. The cysteine opens and the phenylalanine closes a CDR3 of 17 amino acids. Just the 51-base CDR3 DNA is kept, in frame starting at base 1. The germline V and J ends show losses of 2 bases and 4 bases respectively, and no gene match explains 6 bases of the junction. The cohort was made up of 666 healthy bone marrow donors. At the time of sampling, all cohort members were nominally healthy, though unrecorded immune exposures were likely present. The donor was CMV seronegative and belonged to the group of around 350 seronegative cohort members. Every donor gave a peripheral blood sample, and the peripheral blood mononuclear cells from that sample were used for TCR beta sequencing. Genomic DNA extraction from the blood cell samples was performed with the Qiagen DNeasy Blood Extraction Kit. The method behind the library was the immunoSEQ multiplex PCR assay. A mixture of 60 forward primers for TCR Vbeta segments and 13 reverse primers for TCR Jbeta segments was used in the multiplex PCR. The CDR3 region of rearranged TCR beta genes was amplified from genomic DNA by a multiplex PCR assay. The Illumina HiSeq System was used to sequence the amplified TCR beta libraries as 87-base-pair reads. The paper's processing steps were these. In a later analysis, tens of millions of unique TCR beta chains were counted across the roughly 700 repertoires, and roughly 9.9 million of these chains were shared by at least two donors. To remove PCR and sequencing errors, raw reads were error-corrected and collapsed into unique sequences using a nearest-neighbor algorithm that merged closely related sequences. CDR3 sequences were aligned to IMGT reference sequences to assign V, D and J gene segments. For a sequence to be retained, a match of at least six nucleotides was required to both a V gene segment and a J gene segment. Rearrangements were classified as productive when the CDR3 lacked stop codons and remained in frame with V and J, and all other rearrangements were classified as non-productive. Following IMGT convention, CDR3 was defined as the stretch from the second conserved V-encoded cysteine to the conserved J-encoded phenylalanine. In an earlier analysis of 500 to 650 of the donors, sequences lacking an unambiguous match to a single V gene segment were excluded. An earlier analysis of a few hundred of the donors classified V segments as functional when productive rearrangements were above 56.7% and as segregating when the standard deviation between donors was above 5%. A statistical classification framework was built for diagnosing cytomegalovirus status from the catalog of TCR beta chain sequences. In a later analysis, V and J genes were assigned by comparing TCR nucleotide sequences against IMGT/GENE-DB human TR gene sequences. The TCRdist pipeline was used in a later analysis to assign CDR3 sequences and most-parsimonious VDJ recombination scenarios. In a later analysis, every TCR beta chain was defined by the combination of its CDR3 amino acid sequence and its V-gene family, and reads without a unique V-gene family were dropped. In a later analysis, around 600 highly shared, low-generation-probability nucleotide sequences were removed to address suspected cross-contamination and a sequencing artifact. A later analysis calculated a clonal expansion index for each public chain from normalized within-repertoire ranks of inferred template counts. In a later analysis, generation probabilities were computed with a VDJ recombination model fitted to out-of-frame rearrangements, and the resulting probabilities were checked against IGoR. In a later analysis, TCR-TCR, TCR-HLA and TCR-CMV co-occurrence was scored with hypergeometric tests, and a repertoire-size bias correction was applied to TCR pairs. A later analysis estimated false discovery rates by permuting HLA or CMV assignments 20 times. A later analysis grouped co-occurring TCRs with DBSCAN, adding TCRdist sequence similarity when clustering within HLA-allele-positive subsets. Repertoires with fewer than 30,000 or more than 120,000 public chains were left out of co-occurrence clustering, as were four to six repertoires with anomalous nucleotide sharing. TCRdb took this table from immuneACCESS and kept in-frame rearrangements with V and J called. Such tables lack part of the clones; where checked against another copy, unresolved V genes explain under half of the gap, and the rest is unexplained. That table supplies the V and J calls and clone size; D and trimming were determined from the DNA. Across this sample there are around 210,000 clones, with around 83% seen only once. Less than 3.5% of the sample belongs to the ten largest clones.

A word on this clone: The specificity of this receptor is unknown. No clone much larger than this one lies a single base away; base qualities are absent.

The specimen sequenced was PBMCs. This receptor chain uses TRBV27 and TRBJ2-2; 11 junctional bases match TRBD1. This receptor was identified in a middle-aged woman in good health and CMV-seronegative. The bases are TGTGCCAGCAGTTTAGGACAGGGGGCGCGGGCCACCGGGGAGCTGTTTTTT. This is translated as CASSLGQGARATGELFF.